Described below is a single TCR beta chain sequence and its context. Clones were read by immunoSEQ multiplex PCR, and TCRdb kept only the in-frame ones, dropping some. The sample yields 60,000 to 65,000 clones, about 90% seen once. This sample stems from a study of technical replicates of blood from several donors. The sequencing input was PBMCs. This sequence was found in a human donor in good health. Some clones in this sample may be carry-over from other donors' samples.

CDR3 DNA sequence: TGTGCCAGCAGCTTAGGGCCTAGCGGGTACGAGCAGTACTTC. Its protein is CASSLGPSGYEQYF. The chain joins TRBV7-2 to TRBJ2-7, with TRBD2 matching 8 bases. This CDR3 contains 14 residues. Germline CDR1 is SGHTA and CDR2 is FQGNSA. Trimming took 1 base from V and 4 from J; bases not matched to a gene: 3. The full variable domain, completed using reference TRBV7-2 and TRBJ2-7, is GAGVSQSPSNKVTEKGKDVELRCDPISGHTALYWYRQSLGQGLEFLIYFQGNSAPDKSGLPSDRFSAERTGGSVSTLTIQRTQQEDSAVYLCASSLGPSGYEQYFGPGTRLTVT.